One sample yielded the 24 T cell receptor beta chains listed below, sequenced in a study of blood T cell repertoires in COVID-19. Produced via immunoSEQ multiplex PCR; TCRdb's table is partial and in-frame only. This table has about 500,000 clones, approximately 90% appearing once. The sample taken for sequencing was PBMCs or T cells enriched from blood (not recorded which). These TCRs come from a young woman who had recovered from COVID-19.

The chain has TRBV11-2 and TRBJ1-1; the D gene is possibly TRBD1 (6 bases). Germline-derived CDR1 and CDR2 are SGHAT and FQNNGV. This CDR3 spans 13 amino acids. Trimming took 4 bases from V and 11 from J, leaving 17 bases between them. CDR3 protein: CASSSVRGWVAFF. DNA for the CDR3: TGTGCCAGCAGCTCTGTCAGGGGTTGGGTCGCTTTCTTT.

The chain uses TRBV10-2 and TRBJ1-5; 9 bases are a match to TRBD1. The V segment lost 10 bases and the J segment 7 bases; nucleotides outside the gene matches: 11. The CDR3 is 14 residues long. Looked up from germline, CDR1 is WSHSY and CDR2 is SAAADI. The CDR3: CATTDRGLYQPQHF. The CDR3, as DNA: TGCGCCACTACGGACAGGGGTTTGTACCAGCCCCAGCATTTT.

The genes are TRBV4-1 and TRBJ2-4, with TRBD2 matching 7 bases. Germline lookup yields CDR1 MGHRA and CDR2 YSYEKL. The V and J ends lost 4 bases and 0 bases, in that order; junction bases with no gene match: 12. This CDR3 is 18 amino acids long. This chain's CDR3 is CASSPRRGRDLAKNIQYF. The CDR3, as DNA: TGCGCCAGCAGCCCCCGACGGGGGAGGGACCTAGCCAAAAACATTCAGTACTTC.

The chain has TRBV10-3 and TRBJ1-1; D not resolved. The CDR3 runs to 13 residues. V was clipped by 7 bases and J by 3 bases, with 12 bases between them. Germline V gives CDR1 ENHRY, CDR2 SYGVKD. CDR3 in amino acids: CAITEPGYTEAFF. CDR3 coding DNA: TGTGCCATCACAGAGCCAGGATACACTGAAGCTTTCTTT.

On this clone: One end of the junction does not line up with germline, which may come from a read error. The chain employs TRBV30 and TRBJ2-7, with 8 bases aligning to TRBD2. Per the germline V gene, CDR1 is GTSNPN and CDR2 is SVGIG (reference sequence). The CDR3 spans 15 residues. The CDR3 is CAGRSYTAGGPATHF. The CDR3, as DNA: TGTGCCGGGAGATCATATACCGCGGGGGGCCCCGCAACGCACTTC.

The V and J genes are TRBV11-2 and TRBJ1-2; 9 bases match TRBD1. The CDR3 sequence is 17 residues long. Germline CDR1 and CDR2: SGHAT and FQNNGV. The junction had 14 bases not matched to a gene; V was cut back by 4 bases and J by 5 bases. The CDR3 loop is CASSSLRRDRDKYGYTF. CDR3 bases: TGTGCCAGCAGCTCCCTCCGCCGGGACAGGGACAAGTATGGCTACACCTTC. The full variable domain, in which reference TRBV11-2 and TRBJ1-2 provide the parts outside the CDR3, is EAGVAQSPRYKIIEKRQSVAFWCNPISGHATLYWYQQILGQGPKLLIQFQNNGVVDDSQLPKDRFSAERLKGVDSTLKIQPAKLEDSAVYLCASSSLRRDRDKYGYTFGSGTRLTVV.

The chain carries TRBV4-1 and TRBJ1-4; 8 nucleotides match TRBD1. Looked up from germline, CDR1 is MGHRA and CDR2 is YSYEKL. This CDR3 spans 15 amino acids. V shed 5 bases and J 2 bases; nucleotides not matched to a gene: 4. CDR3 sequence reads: CASSGNRGTNEKLFF. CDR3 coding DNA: TGCGCCAGCAGCGGGAACAGGGGGACTAATGAAAAACTGTTTTTT.

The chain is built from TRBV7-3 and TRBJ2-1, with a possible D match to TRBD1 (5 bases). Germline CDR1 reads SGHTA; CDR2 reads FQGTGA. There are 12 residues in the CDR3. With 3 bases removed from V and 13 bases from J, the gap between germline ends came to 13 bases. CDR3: CASSFYEGAQFF. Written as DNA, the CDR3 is TGTGCCAGCAGCTTCTACGAAGGGGCCCAGTTCTTC.

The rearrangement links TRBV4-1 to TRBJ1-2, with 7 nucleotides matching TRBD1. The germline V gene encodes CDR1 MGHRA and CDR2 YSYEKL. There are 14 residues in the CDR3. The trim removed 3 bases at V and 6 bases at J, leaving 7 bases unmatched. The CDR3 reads CASSQKRGGDGYTF. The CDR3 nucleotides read TGCGCCAGCAGCCAGAAACGAGGGGGCGATGGCTACACCTTC.

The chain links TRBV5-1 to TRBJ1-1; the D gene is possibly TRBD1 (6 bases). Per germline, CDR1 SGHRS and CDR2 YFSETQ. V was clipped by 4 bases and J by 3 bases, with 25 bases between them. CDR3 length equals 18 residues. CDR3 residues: CASSLTGISQVPHTEAFF. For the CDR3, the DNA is TGCGCCAGCAGCCTAACAGGGATTAGTCAAGTTCCCCACACTGAAGCTTTCTTT.

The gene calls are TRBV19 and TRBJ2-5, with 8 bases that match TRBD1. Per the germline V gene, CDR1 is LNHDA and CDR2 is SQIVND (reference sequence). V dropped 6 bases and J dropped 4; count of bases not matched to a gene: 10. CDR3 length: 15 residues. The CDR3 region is CASSRAGGGGETQYF. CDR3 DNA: TGTGCCAGTAGCCGGGCAGGGGGCGGAGGAGAGACCCAGTACTTC. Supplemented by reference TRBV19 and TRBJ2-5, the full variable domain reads DGGITQSPKYLFRKEGQNVTLSCEQNLNHDAMYWYRQDPGQGLRLIYYSQIVNDFQKGDIAEGYSVSREKKESFPLTVTSAQKNPTAFYLCASSRAGGGGETQYFGPGTRLLVL.

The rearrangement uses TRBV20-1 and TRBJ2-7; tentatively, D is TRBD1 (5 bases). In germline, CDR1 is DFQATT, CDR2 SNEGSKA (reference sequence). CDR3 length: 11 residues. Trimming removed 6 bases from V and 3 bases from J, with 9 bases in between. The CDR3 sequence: CSALDIYEQYF. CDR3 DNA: TGCAGTGCCCTGGACATCTACGAGCAGTACTTC.

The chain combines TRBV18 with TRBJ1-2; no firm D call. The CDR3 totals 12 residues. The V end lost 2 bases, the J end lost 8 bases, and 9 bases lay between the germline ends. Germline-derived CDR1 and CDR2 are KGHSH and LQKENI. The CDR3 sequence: CASSPVPEGYTF. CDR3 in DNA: TGTGCCAGCTCACCAGTTCCGGAGGGCTACACCTTC.

The CDR3 DNA follows: TGTGCCAGCAGCCACACCGGGACTCGTTTCTCATGGTCCCCCTACGAGCAGTACTTC. This encodes CASSHTGTRFSWSPYEQYF. The V call is TRBV14, the J call TRBJ2-7; tentative D call: TRBD2 (6 bases). CDR1 and CDR2 from the germline V gene are SGHDN and FVKESK. V lost 3 bases and J lost 2, with 26 bases in between. This CDR3 contains 19 residues.

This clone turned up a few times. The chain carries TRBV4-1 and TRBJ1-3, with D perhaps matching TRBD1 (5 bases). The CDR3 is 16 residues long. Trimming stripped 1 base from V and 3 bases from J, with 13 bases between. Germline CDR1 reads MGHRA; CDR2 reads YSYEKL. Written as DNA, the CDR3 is TGCGCCAGCAGCCAAGGCCGGGGGTCATTTGGAAACACCATATATTTT. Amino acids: CASSQGRGSFGNTIYF.

CDR3 in DNA: TGTGCCTCAAGACGGGGGGGCTACAATGAGCAGTTCTTC. It translates to CASRRGGYNEQFF. The V and J genes are TRBV19 and TRBJ2-1; TRBD2 aligns across 8 bases. V was pared by 11 bases and J by 3 bases, with 6 bases of the junction left unmatched. Germline V gene lookup returns CDR1 LNHDA and CDR2 SQIVND (reference sequence). The CDR3 runs to 13 residues.

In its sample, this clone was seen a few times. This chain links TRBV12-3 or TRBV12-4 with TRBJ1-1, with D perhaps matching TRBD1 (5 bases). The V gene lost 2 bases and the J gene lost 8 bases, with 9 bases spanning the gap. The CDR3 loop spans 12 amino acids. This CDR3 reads CASSLRGKEAFF. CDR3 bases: TGTGCCAGCAGTTTAAGGGGAAAGGAAGCTTTCTTT.

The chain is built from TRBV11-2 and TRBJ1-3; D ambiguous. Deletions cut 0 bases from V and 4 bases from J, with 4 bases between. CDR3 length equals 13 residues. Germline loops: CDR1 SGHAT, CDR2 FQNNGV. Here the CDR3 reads CASSLDKGNTIYF. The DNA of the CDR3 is TGTGCCAGCAGCTTAGATAAAGGAAACACCATATATTTT.

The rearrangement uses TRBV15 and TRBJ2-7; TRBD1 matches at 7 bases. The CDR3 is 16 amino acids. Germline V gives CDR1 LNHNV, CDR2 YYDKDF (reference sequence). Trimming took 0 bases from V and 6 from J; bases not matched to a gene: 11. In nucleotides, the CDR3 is TGTGCCACCAGCAGAGATAGGGACAGTTATACGGGCGAGCAGTACTTC. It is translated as CATSRDRDSYTGEQYF.

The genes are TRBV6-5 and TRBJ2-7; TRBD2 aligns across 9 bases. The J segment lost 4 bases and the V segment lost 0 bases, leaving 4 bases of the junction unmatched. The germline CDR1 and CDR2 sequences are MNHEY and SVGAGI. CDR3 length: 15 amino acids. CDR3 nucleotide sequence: TGTGCCAGCAGTTACTCGAGCGGGGGGAGTTACGAGCAGTACTTC. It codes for CASSYSSGGSYEQYF.

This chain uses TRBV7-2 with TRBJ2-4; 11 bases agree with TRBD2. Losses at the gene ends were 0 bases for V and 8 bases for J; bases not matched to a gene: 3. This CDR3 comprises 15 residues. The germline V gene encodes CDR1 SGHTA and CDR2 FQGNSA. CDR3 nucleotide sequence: TGTGCCAGCAGCTTAGCGGTAGCGGGGGGGTACATTCAGTACTTC. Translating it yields CASSLAVAGGYIQYF.

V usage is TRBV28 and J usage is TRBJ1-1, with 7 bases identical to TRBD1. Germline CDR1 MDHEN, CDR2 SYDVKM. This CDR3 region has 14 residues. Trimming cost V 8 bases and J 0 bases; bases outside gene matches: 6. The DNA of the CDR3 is TGTGCCAGCGAGCGACAGGGAATGAACACTGAAGCTTTCTTT. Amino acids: CASERQGMNTEAFF. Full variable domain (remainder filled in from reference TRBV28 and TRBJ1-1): DVKVTQSSRYLVKRTGEKVFLECVQDMDHENMFWYRQDPGLGLRLIYFSYDVKMKEKGDIPEGYSVSREKKERFSLILESASTNQTSMYLCASERQGMNTEAFFGQGTRLTVV.

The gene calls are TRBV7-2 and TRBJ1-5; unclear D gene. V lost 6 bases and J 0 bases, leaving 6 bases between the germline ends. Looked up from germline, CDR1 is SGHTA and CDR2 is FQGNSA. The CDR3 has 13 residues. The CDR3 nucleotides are TGTGCCAGCAGTCTTAATAGCAATCAGCCCCAGCATTTT. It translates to CASSLNSNQPQHF.

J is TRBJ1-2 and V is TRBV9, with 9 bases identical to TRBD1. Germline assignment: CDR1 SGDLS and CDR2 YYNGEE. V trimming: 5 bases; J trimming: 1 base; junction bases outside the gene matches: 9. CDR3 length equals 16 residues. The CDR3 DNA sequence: TGTGCCAGCAGGGGGCTCGGACAGGGGCTTAACTATGGCTACACCTTC. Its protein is CASRGLGQGLNYGYTF.